Listed below are T cell receptor beta chains from one sample, sequenced in a study of PD-L1 blockade in urothelial cancer. Generated by immunoSEQ multiplex PCR, the TCRdb table keeps only in-frame clones and is missing some. The profile shows 70,000 or so clones, 75% to 90% of them singletons. The specimen was PBMCs, collected around atezolizumab (anti-PD-L1) treatment. The receptors come from a man in his 70s with urothelial cancer. Both conserved end residues are part of each CDR3. Each record gives: CDR3 DNA, CDR3 protein, J gene, D gene, V gene, clone size, CDR3 length. A D gene is named only where the DNA matches it firmly. A row's size may be missing; if present it is once, few, many or a size class.

DNA: TGTGCCAGCAGGAAAGACAGCCTCTACGAGCAGTACTTC
CDR3: CASRKDSLYEQYF
J: TRBJ2-7
D: .
V: TRBV6-5
size: .
length: 13

DNA: TGTGCCAGCAGCTTGCAGGTGGGGACACAAGAGACCCAGTACTTC
CDR3: CASSLQVGTQETQYF
J: TRBJ2-5
D: .
V: TRBV5-4
size: .
length: 15

DNA: TGTGCCAGCTCCCCTCAACAGGGCCAAGAGACCCAGTACTTC
CDR3: CASSPQQGQETQYF
J: TRBJ2-5
D: .
V: TRBV18
size: few
length: 14

DNA: TGTGCCAGCACCCCCAGCGGGGCGAACACTGAAGCTTTCTTT
CDR3: CASTPSGANTEAFF
J: TRBJ1-1
D: .
V: TRBV28
size: .
length: 14

DNA: TGTGCCAGCAGTCATGGGGACAGGGCCAATGAGCAGTTCTTC
CDR3: CASSHGDRANEQFF
J: TRBJ2-1
D: TRBD1
V: TRBV27
size: .
length: 14

DNA: TGTGCCAGCAGCTTATCGGGAGGGCAAATCCACGAGCAGTACTTC
CDR3: CASSLSGGQIHEQYF
J: TRBJ2-7
D: TRBD2
V: TRBV7-8
size: few
length: 15

DNA: TGCGCCAGCAGCGAAAGACTAGCGGGCGAATTAGGCGAGCAGTTCTTC
CDR3: CASSERLAGELGEQFF
J: TRBJ2-1
D: TRBD2
V: TRBV4-1
size: .
length: 16

DNA: TGTGCCAGCAATCCCTCGGGGACTAGTCCCTACGAGCAGTACTTC
CDR3: CASNPSGTSPYEQYF
J: TRBJ2-7
D: TRBD2
V: TRBV7-2
size: .
length: 15

DNA: TGCGCCAGCAGCTTGAATACAGCTTCCACAGATACGCAGTATTTT
CDR3: CASSLNTASTDTQYF
J: TRBJ2-3
D: .
V: TRBV5-1
size: .
length: 15

DNA: TGCAGCGTTGAAGTTAGCGGGAGAACCAACTACCCCTCCTACAATGAGCAGTTCTTC
CDR3: CSVEVSGRTNYPSYNEQFF
J: TRBJ2-1
D: TRBD2
V: TRBV29-1
size: .
length: 19

DNA: TGTGCCAGTAGTATAACAGGTTACAATGAGCAGTTCTTC
CDR3: CASSITGYNEQFF
J: TRBJ2-1
D: .
V: TRBV19
size: few
length: 13

DNA: TGTGCCAGCAGTCCGGGACTAGCGGGAGGGCGAGAGACCCAGTACTTC
CDR3: CASSPGLAGGRETQYF
J: TRBJ2-5
D: TRBD2
V: TRBV28
size: .
length: 16

DNA: TGTGCCAGAAGCTTGGCCGACAGGGGTCTCGTCTTTGGCAATCAGCCCCAGCATTTT
CDR3: CARSLADRGLVFGNQPQHF
J: TRBJ1-5
D: TRBD1
V: TRBV5-3
size: .
length: 19

DNA: TGTGCCACCCAGGGAGGTTCGGGCGGCTACACCTTC
CDR3: CATQGGSGGYTF
J: TRBJ1-2
D: .
V: TRBV28
size: once
length: 12

DNA: TGTGCCAGCAGCCAAGCCGGGACTAGCGGGACGGCCGGGGAGCTGTTTTTT
CDR3: CASSQAGTSGTAGELFF
J: TRBJ2-2
D: TRBD2
V: TRBV4-2
size: .
length: 17

DNA: TGTGCCATCAGTGACTCGATAGCGGGAGGGAGCTACGAGCAGTACTTC
CDR3: CAISDSIAGGSYEQYF
J: TRBJ2-7
D: TRBD2
V: TRBV10-3
size: .
length: 16

DNA: TGTGCCAGCAGCGTAGCGGCGGGAGGGCCGACAGATACGCAGTATTTT
CDR3: CASSVAAGGPTDTQYF
J: TRBJ2-3
D: TRBD2
V: TRBV9
size: .
length: 16

DNA: TGTGCCACCTATGGGGCCGCTCGACACCGGACCTACTATGGCTACACCTTC
CDR3: CATYGAARHRTYYGYTF
J: TRBJ1-2
D: .
V: TRBV28
size: .
length: 17

DNA: TGTGCCAGCAGTTTGGTGAGGGCAGATCAGCCCCAGCATTTT
CDR3: CASSLVRADQPQHF
J: TRBJ1-5
D: .
V: TRBV28
size: .
length: 14

DNA: TGTGCCAGCAGCCAACTTAGTAGCGGGAGACCCTACGAGCAGTACTTC
CDR3: CASSQLSSGRPYEQYF
J: TRBJ2-7
D: TRBD2
V: TRBV4-2
size: .
length: 16

DNA: TGTGCCAGCAACGGCGGGGGGCGGGATGAGCAGTTCTTC
CDR3: CASNGGGRDEQFF
J: TRBJ2-1
D: TRBD2
V: TRBV28
size: .
length: 13

DNA: TGTGCTAGTGGTCCCCCCGGGACAGGGCTCGGTAACACCATATATTTT
CDR3: CASGPPGTGLGNTIYF
J: TRBJ1-3
D: TRBD1
V: TRBV12-5
size: .
length: 16

DNA: TGTGCCAGCAGCAAAGCGCTACGGGAGAAGGGGAGGAAACGAGAGACCCAGTACTTC
CDR3: CASSKALREKGRKRETQYF
J: TRBJ2-5
D: .
V: TRBV21-1
size: .
length: 19

DNA: TGTGCCTGGAGTGTACCCGGGACAGGGGGGGGTCAGCCCCAGCATTTT
CDR3: CAWSVPGTGGGQPQHF
J: TRBJ1-5
D: TRBD1
V: TRBV30
size: .
length: 16

DNA: TGTGCCAGCAGCTCCACAGGGGATGGCTACACCTTC
CDR3: CASSSTGDGYTF
J: TRBJ1-2
D: TRBD1
V: TRBV7-9
size: .
length: 12

DNA: TGTGCCAGCAGTTATTCCGCGGGGGGGGGCTTTTACGAGCAGTACTTC
CDR3: CASSYSAGGGFYEQYF
J: TRBJ2-7
D: TRBD2
V: TRBV6-5
size: .
length: 16

DNA: TGTGCCAGCAGCTTGAGGGGGCTCACTGAAGCTTTCTTT
CDR3: CASSLRGLTEAFF
J: TRBJ1-1
D: TRBD1
V: TRBV5-6
size: .
length: 13

DNA: TGTGCCAGTAGCGATTCCCGTCGGCGGAGCCAAACCTCCTACAATGAGCAGTTCTTC
CDR3: CASSDSRRRSQTSYNEQFF
J: TRBJ2-1
D: .
V: TRBV19
size: .
length: 19